These 30 T cell receptor beta chains came from one sample sequenced in a study of beta chain features in type 1 diabetes. Investigators reverse transcribed all isolated RNA, so they sequenced expressed TCRB transcripts. Libraries were prepared by immunoSEQ multiplex PCR; TCRdb keeps only in-frame clonotypes and omits some of them. Altogether 250,000 or so clones are present, 68% being singletons, with the ten largest covering about 0.05%. Sequencing input: naive CD4+ T cells from blood. The receptor source for this set is a man in his thirties or forties in good health.

V and J are TRBV29-1 and TRBJ2-1; D remains unclear. Looked up from germline, CDR1 is SQVTM and CDR2 is ANQGSEA. This CDR3 region has 11 residues. The germline V and J ends were trimmed by 6 bases and 9 bases, with 12 bases remaining between them. The CDR3 DNA reads as TGCAGCGTAGGGAACAGTAGTGAGCAGTTCTTC. The encoded protein is CSVGNSSEQFF.

The V call is TRBV5-4, the J call TRBJ2-3; tentative D call: TRBD2 (6 bases). The CDR3 is made up of 16 amino acids. Germline V gene lookup returns CDR1 SGHNT and CDR2 YYREEE (reference sequence). V was clipped by 2 bases and J by 2 bases, with 15 bases between them. CDR3 nucleotides: TGTGCCAGCAGCTTCCGCGCAGCGGGCCCCACAGATACGCAGTATTTT. Its translation: CASSFRAAGPTDTQYF. Full variable domain (outside the CDR3, taken from reference TRBV5-4 and TRBJ2-3): ETGVTQSPTHLIKTRGQQVTLRCSSQSGHNTVSWYQQALGQGPQFIFQYYREEENGRGNFPPRFSGLQFPNYSSELNVNALELDDSALYLCASSFRAAGPTDTQYFGPGTRLTVL.

The chain links TRBV10-3 to TRBJ2-7, with D possibly being TRBD2 (6 bases). Germline V CDR1 and CDR2: ENHRY, SYGVKD. The CDR3 has 13 residues. V was shortened by 0 bases and J by 5 bases, with 8 bases between the two germline ends. The chain's CDR3 is CAISESWRDEQYF. As DNA, the CDR3 is TGTGCCATCAGTGAGTCGTGGAGGGACGAGCAGTACTTC.

This chain connects TRBV5-6 to TRBJ2-1; unclear D gene. The CDR3 has 13 residues. V lost 0 bases and J lost 5, with 6 bases in between. CDR1 SGHDT and CDR2 YYEEEE come from the germline V gene. CDR3 in amino acids: CASSLVADNEQFF. DNA for the CDR3: TGTGCCAGCAGCTTGGTGGCAGACAATGAGCAGTTCTTC.

The chain carries TRBV4-2 and TRBJ2-5; D is perhaps TRBD1 (5 bases). Per germline, CDR1 LGHNA and CDR2 YNFKEQ. The CDR3 extends over 15 amino acids. Trimming removed 4 bases from V and 4 bases from J, with 16 bases in between. The DNA for the CDR3 is TGTGCCAGCAGCCCCCGGGTCCGGCAGGGAGAGACCCAGTACTTC. Translated, it gives CASSPRVRQGETQYF.

The chain is built from TRBV29-1 and TRBJ2-1, with 10 bases aligning to TRBD2. The trim removed 6 bases at V and 8 bases at J, leaving 7 bases unmatched. Looked up from germline, CDR1 is SQVTM and CDR2 is ANQGSEA. This CDR3 region has 13 residues. Here the CDR3 DNA reads TGCAGCGTCGCGGGACTAGCGTTGGATGAGCAGTTCTTC. It is translated as CSVAGLALDEQFF.

This rearrangement joins TRBV7-9 to TRBJ2-5; 10 bases are shared with TRBD1. The V segment lost 4 bases and the J segment 1 base; nucleotides outside the gene matches: 15. This CDR3 region has 19 residues. Germline CDR1 is SEHNR and CDR2 is FQNEAQ (reference sequence). As DNA, the CDR3 is TGTGCCAGCAGCTCACTCGAACCGGACAGGGGGTTATTCCAAGAGACCCAGTACTTC. Protein sequence: CASSSLEPDRGLFQETQYF.

This chain joins TRBV11-2 and TRBJ2-1; 10 positions match TRBD2. Losses at the gene ends were 6 bases for V and 7 bases for J; bases not matched to a gene: 6. Germline V lookup: CDR1 SGHAT, CDR2 FQNNGV. The CDR3 is 14 residues long. The CDR3 nucleotides are TGTGCCAGCAGTCCAGCGGGAGGGCCGAATGAGCAGTTCTTC. Its translation: CASSPAGGPNEQFF.

This clone was observed a handful of times. J is TRBJ1-3 and V is TRBV28; possibly TRBD1 for D (5 bases). This CDR3 comprises 13 residues. Germline assignment: CDR1 MDHEN and CDR2 SYDVKM. The V and J ends lost 6 bases and 2 bases respectively, with 8 bases between them. CDR3 sequence (DNA): TGTGCCAGCAGAGGGGATCCTGGAAACACCATATATTTT. Translated, it gives CASRGDPGNTIYF.

The chain recombines TRBV7-2 with TRBJ2-4; D is tentatively TRBD1 or TRBD2 (6 bases each). The CDR3 length is 14 residues. Germline CDR1 reads SGHTA; CDR2 reads FQGNSA. The V end lost 5 bases, the J end lost 5 bases, and 13 bases lay between the germline ends. The CDR3 reads CASSGRGQENIQYF. In nucleotides, the CDR3 is TGTGCCAGCAGCGGCCGGGGGCAGGAAAACATTCAGTACTTC.

The chain employs TRBV30 and TRBJ1-2, with TRBD1 identical over 8 bases. Germline trimming cut 0 bases from V and 4 bases from J; bases unmatched to any gene: 4. The CDR3 length is 14 residues. Germline V lookup: CDR1 GTSNPN, CDR2 SVGIG (reference sequence). Here the CDR3 DNA reads TGTGCCTGGAGTGTTACAGGGGGACTCTATGGCTACACCTTC. It encodes CAWSVTGGLYGYTF.

The rearrangement joins TRBV6-5 to TRBJ2-3, with D hard to call. The V and J ends lost 0 bases and 1 base respectively, with 5 bases between them. There are 14 residues in the CDR3. Germline lookup yields CDR1 MNHEY and CDR2 SVGAGI. CDR3 bases: TGTGCCAGCAGTTACTCGAGCCGCACAGATACGCAGTATTTT. This translates into CASSYSSRTDTQYF.

The chain couples TRBV2 to TRBJ2-4; perhaps TRBD1 as D (5 bases). The length of the CDR3 is 15 residues. The V and J ends lost 6 bases and 0 bases respectively, with 12 bases between them. Germline V lookup: CDR1 SNHLY, CDR2 FYNNEI. CDR3 residues: CASRPQGLAKNIQYF. In DNA, the CDR3 is TGTGCCAGCAGACCGCAGGGCCTAGCCAAAAACATTCAGTACTTC.

The sample holds a few counts of this clone. The chain has TRBV25-1 and TRBJ1-2; D uncertain. Germline V gene lookup returns CDR1 MGHDK and CDR2 SYGVNS. V lost 0 bases and J 10 bases, leaving 9 bases between the germline ends. The CDR3 runs to 12 residues. The CDR3 DNA reads TGTGCCAGCAGTGAATATGGAACAGACTACACCTTC. Its translation is CASSEYGTDYTF.

Notes on this clone: At the DNA level, this CDR3 is encoded by other sequences in the same sample as well. The chain carries TRBV30 and TRBJ2-1; D remains unclear. The V gene's germline CDR1 is GTSNPN and CDR2 SVGIG (reference sequence). The CDR3 spans 10 residues. The V end was cut by 2 bases, the J end by 9 bases, with 5 bases between. The CDR3 DNA sequence: TGTGCCTGGAGTCTAGGTGAGCAGTTCTTC. Its protein is CAWSLGEQFF.

This chain links TRBV25-1 with TRBJ1-2, with no clear D. CDR3 length: 13 residues. V dropped 8 bases and J dropped 6 bases, with 16 bases sitting between them. Germline values: CDR1 MGHDK, CDR2 SYGVNS. CDR3 nucleotides: TGTGCCAGCTCCTTCGCCTCCGCTCATGGCTACACCTTC. This gives the protein CASSFASAHGYTF.

The J gene is TRBJ2-5, the V gene TRBV7-2, with 8 bases that match TRBD2. CDR1 is SGHTA and CDR2 is FQGNSA in the germline V gene. This CDR3 is 16 amino acids long. V was pared by 3 bases and J by 5 bases, with 11 bases of the junction left unmatched. CDR3 region: CASSFGTAGVEETQYF. The CDR3 DNA reads as TGTGCCAGCAGCTTTGGCACAGCGGGAGTGGAGGAGACCCAGTACTTC.

The CDR3 loop reads CAWHRGGDGYTF. The CDR3 DNA sequence: TGTGCCTGGCACAGGGGAGGTGATGGCTACACCTTC. This chain uses TRBV30 with TRBJ1-2; 7 nucleotides align to TRBD1. The CDR3 has 12 residues. Germline V gene sequence: CDR1 GTSNPN, CDR2 SVGIG (reference sequence). V was pared by 5 bases and J by 6 bases, with 6 bases of the junction left unmatched.

This clone was seen only a few times. The chain links TRBV18 to TRBJ2-5; TRBD2 agrees at 10 bases. CDR1 and CDR2 from the germline V gene are KGHSH and LQKENI. The junction had 3 bases not matched to a gene; V was cut back by 3 bases and J by 5 bases. The length of the CDR3 is 14 residues. The CDR3 DNA reads TGTGCCAGCTCACCGTTAGCGGGAGGCGAGACCCAGTACTTC. It specifies CASSPLAGGETQYF.

On this clone: The sample carries other DNA sequences with the same CDR3. The J gene is TRBJ2-5, the V gene TRBV29-1; TRBD2 agrees at 12 bases. V lost 4 bases, J lost 5 bases, and 2 bases stayed unmatched. Germline V gene lookup returns CDR1 SQVTM and CDR2 ANQGSEA. This CDR3 contains 13 residues. CDR3 DNA sequence: TGCAGCGTTGGGCTAGCGGGAGGGGAGACCCAGTACTTC. The encoded protein is CSVGLAGGETQYF.

This rearrangement joins TRBV25-1 to TRBJ2-2; D gene unclear. CDR3 length: 13 amino acids. V shed 1 base and J shed 4 bases, with 4 bases lying between them. In germline, CDR1 is MGHDK, CDR2 SYGVNS. This CDR3 reads CASSELATGELFF. In nucleotides, the CDR3 is TGTGCCAGCAGTGAATTAGCCACCGGGGAGCTGTTTTTT.

This chain connects TRBV9 to TRBJ2-3; D is possibly TRBD1 or TRBD2 (5 bases each). In germline, CDR1 is SGDLS, CDR2 YYNGEE. The V gene lost 2 bases and the J gene lost 6 bases, with 10 bases spanning the gap. The CDR3 sequence is 13 residues long. The CDR3 DNA follows: TGTGCCAGCAGCGTCGGGGCGGTGGATACGCAGTATTTT. Amino acids: CASSVGAVDTQYF.

The chain is built from TRBV30 and TRBJ1-2; a weak D match, TRBD1 (6 bases). V lost 7 bases, J lost 2 bases, and 8 bases lay in between. Germline-derived CDR1 and CDR2 are GTSNPN and SVGIG (reference sequence). The CDR3 is made up of 11 amino acids. The CDR3 DNA sequence: TGTGCCTCCGGACAGAACTATGGCTACACCTTC. Encoded protein: CASGQNYGYTF.

The V call is TRBV25-1, the J call TRBJ2-7; 10 bases map to TRBD2. With V trimmed by 6 bases and J by 4 bases, 3 bases remained unmatched. The CDR3 sequence is 13 residues long. The germline gives CDR1 MGHDK, CDR2 SYGVNS. CDR3 amino acids: CASSLAGAYEQYF. The CDR3 region has the DNA TGTGCCAGCAGCCTAGCGGGAGCTTACGAGCAGTACTTC.

This sequence joins TRBV4-3 and TRBJ2-2, with TRBD2 identical over 8 bases. Germline V CDR1 and CDR2: LGHNA, YSLEER. After removal of 1 base from V and 1 base from J, the junction contained 2 bases not matched to a gene. This CDR3 has 16 residues. CDR3 residues: CASSQGLARNTGELFF. The CDR3, as DNA: TGCGCCAGCAGCCAAGGACTAGCGCGGAACACCGGGGAGCTGTTTTTT.

The chain has TRBV29-1 and TRBJ1-1; no clear D. Trimming stripped 3 bases from V and 4 bases from J, with 12 bases between. Per germline, CDR1 SQVTM and CDR2 ANQGSEA. The length of the CDR3 is 13 residues. CDR3 sequence (DNA): TGCAGCGTTGAGGGTGTGTTCGGCACTGAAGCTTTCTTT. Protein: CSVEGVFGTEAFF. Filled out from reference TRBV29-1 and TRBJ1-1, the complete variable domain reads SAVISQKPSRDICQRGTSLTIQCQVDSQVTMMFWYRQQPGQSLTLIATANQGSEATYESGFVIDKFPISRPNLTFSTLTVSNMSPEDSSIYLCSVEGVFGTEAFFGQGTRLTVV.

This clone has only a few counts. The chain combines TRBV9 with TRBJ2-5; D is unresolved. The germline CDR1 and CDR2 sequences are SGDLS and YYNGEE. V lost 0 bases and J 5 bases, leaving 5 bases between the germline ends. There are 12 residues in the CDR3. CDR3 bases: TGTGCCAGCAGCGTAGATATGGAGACCCAGTACTTC. Protein sequence: CASSVDMETQYF.

The chain uses TRBV29-1 and TRBJ2-3, with TRBD2 identical over 7 bases. Trimming at V came to 3 bases and at J to 5 bases, leaving 8 bases not matched to a gene. The CDR3 is 14 residues long. Germline values: CDR1 SQVTM, CDR2 ANQGSEA. CDR3 in amino acids: CSVEWSAGVDTQYF. CDR3 bases: TGCAGCGTTGAGTGGTCCGCGGGGGTAGATACGCAGTATTTT.

This clone was observed a handful of times. This rearrangement joins TRBV29-1 to TRBJ2-4, with D maybe TRBD2 (6 bases). V lost 7 bases and J 9 bases, leaving 16 bases between the germline ends. The CDR3 runs 12 residues. CDR1 is SQVTM and CDR2 is ANQGSEA in the germline V gene. The CDR3 DNA reads TGCAGCGCGGAGGGGTCTGAGAGCATTCAGTACTTC. Residues: CSAEGSESIQYF.

Turning to this clone: The same CDR3 can be traced to other DNA sequences in this sample. This sequence joins TRBV29-1 and TRBJ2-5, with 7 bases aligning to TRBD1. J was trimmed by 5 bases and V by 7 bases; bases with no gene match: 7. Germline lookup yields CDR1 SQVTM and CDR2 ANQGSEA. CDR3 length: 12 residues. The CDR3 DNA reads as TGCAGCGCACAGGGGTCGGGTGAGACCCAGTACTTC. Translation gives CSAQGSGETQYF.